This record concerns one T cell receptor (beta chain) sequence. The assay was immunoSEQ multiplex PCR, and TCRdb's table has in-frame clones only and misses some. The profile shows around 95,000 clones, about 90% of them singletons. These data originate in a study of control samples from healthy donors and cancer patients. This sequence was found in a woman between 50 and 59 years old in good health. The sequencing input was blood.

The CDR3 protein is CATSRDSGKQDTQYF. The CDR3 DNA is TGTGCCACCAGCAGAGATAGCGGAAAGCAGGATACGCAGTATTTT. The rearrangement joins TRBV15 to TRBJ2-3, with D maybe TRBD2 (6 bases). Germline CDR1 is LNHNV and CDR2 is YYDKDF (reference sequence). The length of the CDR3 is 15 residues. Between the trimmed V and J ends, which lost 0 bases and 6 bases, there was a span of 13 bases.